A single sample gave rise to the 2 T cell receptor beta chains below, sequenced in a study of blood T cells in healthy people across ages. A second PCR, run for about 7 to 11 cycles, used a sample-barcoded 5' primer plus a J-beta primer mix. One entry per CDR3 protein, called by TCRdb with MiXCR from the 5' RACE reads. The profile shows more than 1 million distinct CDR3 sequences, 35% to 55% of them singletons. The sample was blood. The receptors were sampled from a woman aged 60 to 75 in good health.

The chain uses TRBV29-1 and TRBJ2-2; tentative D call: TRBD1 (6 bases). The CDR3 sequence is 14 residues long. Between the trimmed V and J ends, which lost 6 bases and 3 bases, there was a span of 14 bases. Germline CDR1 SQVTM, CDR2 ANQGSEA. The CDR3: CSVLQGTHTGELFF. CDR3 DNA sequence: TGCAGCGTGCTACAGGGAACTCACACCGGGGAGCTGTTTTTT.

This chain joins TRBV27 and TRBJ2-2, with D perhaps TRBD1 (5 bases). The CDR3 has 13 residues. Looked up from germline, CDR1 is MNHEY and CDR2 is SMNVEV (reference sequence). V lost 3 bases to trimming and J lost 7 bases, with 9 bases between them. CDR3 amino acids: CASSFQTVGELFF. In nucleotides, the CDR3 is TGTGCCAGCAGTTTTCAGACAGTCGGGGAGCTGTTTTTT.